The sequence of this T cell receptor (beta chain) was determined in a study of T cell responses to AZD1222 COVID-19 vaccine. Whole-study findings and limits: Just 5 to 7 AZD1222 recipients were seropositive at baseline.

Trimming took 4 bases from V and 3 from J, leaving 5 bases between them. The CDR3 has 12 amino acids. Germline CDR1 is PRHDT and CDR2 is FYEKMQ (reference sequence). Details on this clone: The antigen is undetermined.

TCRdb keeps only in-frame clones here, not all; method: immunoSEQ multiplex PCR. The table includes approximately 260,000 clones, 93% detected once. The receptor's source is an adult in good health. This chain connects TRBV13 to TRBJ2-3, with D hard to call. The source was peripheral blood, collected on day 0 of AZD1222 vaccination. CDR3 sequence: CASSYITDTQYF. In nucleotides, the CDR3 is TGTGCCAGCAGCTATATAACAGATACGCAGTATTTT.